What follows is one T cell receptor beta chain and its context. The antigen is unknown. A read error may produce the germline difference seen at one junction end. The source of the sample is a study of type 1 regulatory T cells. Background on the study: T-allo10 is a Tr1-enriched, alloantigen-specific CD4 T cell product made in vitro. General study results and limits: Type 1 regulatory T cells had a more restricted TCR repertoire than non-type 1 regulatory T cells.

TCRdb re-called the reads with MiXCR, one entry per CDR3 protein. Seen here are roughly 65,000 distinct CDR3 sequences, almost 50% observed once, and the top ten hold more than 2%. CDR3 length: 14 residues. CDR1 is LNHDA, CDR2 SQIVND, per germline (reference sequence). The rearrangement links TRBV19 to TRBJ1-1; 7 bases are shared with TRBD1. Sequences were obtained from cultured non-Tr1 T cells, either the whole culture or a sorted T cell fraction (not recorded which). The receptor was derived from a human donor in good health. CDR3 sequence (DNA): TGTGCCGGTAGTAGCCGGGACAGTCTTTCTGAAGCTTTCTTT. Its translation: CAGSSRDSLSEAFF.